What follows are 3 T cell receptor beta chains derived from one specimen sequenced in a study of T cells in lung cancer brain metastases. Repertoires were generated with immunoSEQ multiplex PCR, while TCRdb's copy carries only in-frame clones and drops some. The sample includes under 900 clones, over 90% seen only once; the top ten take 3.3%. Material: tumor tissue from the primary lung tumor. These receptors were taken from a woman between 65 and 79 years old with non-small cell lung cancer.

This chain connects TRBV27 to TRBJ2-7, with TRBD1 matching over 9 bases. The ends lost 3 bases at V and 5 bases at J; junction bases unmatched: 8. CDR3 length equals 15 residues. The germline CDR1 and CDR2 sequences are MNHEY and SMNVEV (reference sequence). In DNA, the CDR3 is TGTGCCAGCAGTTTTCGCGGGACAGGGCGCAACGAGCAGTACTTC. It yields the protein CASSFRGTGRNEQYF.

The chain couples TRBV19 to TRBJ1-2; 7 positions agree with TRBD1. The J segment lost 4 bases and the V segment lost 6 bases, leaving 5 bases of the junction unmatched. From germline, CDR1 is LNHDA and CDR2 SQIVND (reference sequence). The CDR3 length is 13 residues. DNA of the CDR3: TGTGCCAGTAGCGCACAGGGGACCTATGGCTACACCTTC. Translating gives CASSAQGTYGYTF.

The rearrangement joins TRBV7-9 to TRBJ1-1, with D uncertain. V lost 4 bases and J lost 8, with 14 bases in between. Germline V gene sequence: CDR1 SEHNR, CDR2 FQNEAQ (reference sequence). This CDR3 comprises 13 residues. The CDR3: CASSSRTALEAFF. The DNA of the CDR3 is TGTGCCAGCAGCTCCCGGACGGCCTTGGAAGCTTTCTTT.